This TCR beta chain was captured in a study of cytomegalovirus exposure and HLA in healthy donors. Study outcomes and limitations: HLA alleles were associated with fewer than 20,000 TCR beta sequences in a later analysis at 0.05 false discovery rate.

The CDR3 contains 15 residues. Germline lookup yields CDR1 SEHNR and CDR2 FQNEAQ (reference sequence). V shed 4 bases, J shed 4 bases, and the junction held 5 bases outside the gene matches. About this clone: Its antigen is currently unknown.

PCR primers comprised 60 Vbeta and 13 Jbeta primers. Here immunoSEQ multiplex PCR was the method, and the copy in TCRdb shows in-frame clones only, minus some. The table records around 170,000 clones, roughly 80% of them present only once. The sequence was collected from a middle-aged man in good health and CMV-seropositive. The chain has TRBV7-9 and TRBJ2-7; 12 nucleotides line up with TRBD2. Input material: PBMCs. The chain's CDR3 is CASSSPGLAGYEQYF. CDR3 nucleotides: TGTGCCAGCAGCTCTCCGGGACTAGCGGGTTACGAGCAGTACTTC.